This T cell receptor beta chain was retrieved from a study of T cell repertoires in cytomegalovirus infection. CDR3 length equals 12 residues. V was trimmed by 3 bases and J by 9 bases, leaving 9 bases between them. Germline V gene sequence: CDR1 LNHNV, CDR2 YYDKDF (reference sequence). TCRdb reanalysed the reads using MiXCR and keeps one entry per CDR3 protein. The sample yields 300,000 or so distinct CDR3 sequences, around 9.1% seen once. The genes are TRBV15 and TRBJ1-5, with D uncertain. This TCR was recovered from a human donor in good health (CMV status not recorded). Some clones in this sample may be carry-over from other donors' samples. The sequenced sample consisted of PBMCs. Here the CDR3 reads CATSSRRLPQHF. CDR3 nucleotide sequence: TGTGCCACCAGCAGCCGGAGATTGCCCCAGCATTTT.